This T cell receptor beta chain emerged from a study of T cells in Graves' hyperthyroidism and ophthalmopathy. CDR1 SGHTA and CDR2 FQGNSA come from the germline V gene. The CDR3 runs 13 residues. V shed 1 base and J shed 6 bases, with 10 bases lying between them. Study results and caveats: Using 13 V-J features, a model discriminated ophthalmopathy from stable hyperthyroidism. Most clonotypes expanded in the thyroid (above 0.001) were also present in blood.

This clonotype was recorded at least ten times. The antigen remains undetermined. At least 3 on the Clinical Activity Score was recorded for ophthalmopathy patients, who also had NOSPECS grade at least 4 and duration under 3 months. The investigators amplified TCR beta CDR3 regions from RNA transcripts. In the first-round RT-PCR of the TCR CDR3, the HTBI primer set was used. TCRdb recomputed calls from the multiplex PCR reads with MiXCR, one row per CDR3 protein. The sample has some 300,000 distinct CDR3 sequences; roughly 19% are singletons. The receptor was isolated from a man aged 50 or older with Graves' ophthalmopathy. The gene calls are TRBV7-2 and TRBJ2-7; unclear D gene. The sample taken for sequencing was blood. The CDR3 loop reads CASSLVAGSEQYF. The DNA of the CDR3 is TGTGCCAGCAGCTTAGTCGCCGGCTCCGAGCAGTACTTC. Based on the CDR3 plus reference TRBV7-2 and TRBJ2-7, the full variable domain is GAGVSQSPSNKVTEKGKDVELRCDPISGHTALYWYRQSLGQGLEFLIYFQGNSAPDKSGLPSDRFSAERTGGSVSTLTIQRTQQEDSAVYLCASSLVAGSEQYFGPGTRLTVT.